What follows are 14 T cell receptor beta chains derived from one specimen sequenced in a study of identical twins. TCRdb called the 5' RACE reads again in MiXCR, with one record for every CDR3 protein. The sample includes 400,000 to 600,000 distinct CDR3 sequences, about a fifth seen only once; the top ten take around 0.48%. Another study also made use of these data, one on yellow fever vaccine responses in identical twins.

The sample was CD4+ T cells sorted from blood. The origin of the receptors is a woman aged 18-29 years in good health.

The chain carries TRBV20-1 and TRBJ2-5, with 12 bases that match TRBD2. Germline V gene sequence: CDR1 DFQATT, CDR2 SNEGSKA (reference sequence). V trimming: 4 bases; J trimming: 1 base; junction bases outside the gene matches: 4. The CDR3 spans 15 residues. The CDR3 protein is CSATTSGGPQETQYF. CDR3 DNA sequence: TGCAGTGCTACTACTAGCGGGGGGCCCCAAGAGACCCAGTACTTC.

This clonotype was seen only a few times. The J gene is TRBJ2-1, the V gene TRBV5-1; D tentatively reads TRBD1 or TRBD2 (6 bases each). The CDR3 runs 13 residues. Germline assignment: CDR1 SGHRS and CDR2 YFSETQ. V lost 9 bases and J lost 1, with 11 bases in between. The chain's CDR3 is CATKGGSYNEQFF. For the CDR3, the DNA is TGCGCCACCAAAGGGGGGTCCTACAATGAGCAGTTCTTC.

This clonotype came up a few times. The chain links TRBV5-1 to TRBJ2-7; perhaps D is TRBD1 or TRBD2 (5 bases each). The CDR3 is 16 residues long. Germline-derived CDR1 and CDR2 are SGHRS and YFSETQ. Trimming took off 10 bases at V and 6 bases at J, with 29 bases between the two ends. The CDR3 reads CAASIPSDIAEGEQYV. CDR3 coding DNA: TGCGCCGCCAGCATACCCTCGGACATAGCTGAGGGCGAGCAGTACGTC.

The chain recombines TRBV15 with TRBJ2-3; TRBD1 agrees at 7 bases. This CDR3 comprises 15 residues. J lost 6 bases, V lost 0 bases, and 6 bases had no gene match. Looked up from germline, CDR1 is LNHNV and CDR2 is YYDKDF (reference sequence). The CDR3 sequence is CATSRDRQGRDTQYF. The CDR3 region has the DNA TGTGCCACCAGCAGAGATAGACAGGGCCGGGATACGCAGTATTTT.

This clonotype turned up a few times. This sequence joins TRBV12-3 or TRBV12-4 and TRBJ1-3, with D maybe TRBD1 (5 bases). The CDR3 covers 17 residues. Trimming took 1 base from V and 0 from J, leaving 13 bases between them. CDR3 DNA: TGTGCCAGCAGTTTAGGGTCGAGGGGTAGCTCTGGAAACACCATATATTTT. This translates into CASSLGSRGSSGNTIYF.

The chain employs TRBV6-1 and TRBJ2-7; D call uncertain. Germline V gene sequence: CDR1 MNHNS, CDR2 SASEGT. Deletions cut 7 bases from V and 3 bases from J, with 19 bases between. This CDR3 is 15 amino acids long. CDR3 loop: CASNKPRPGFYEQYF. CDR3 DNA: TGTGCCAGCAACAAGCCCCGACCTGGATTCTACGAGCAGTACTTC.

This clonotype appeared a few times. V and J are TRBV12-3 or TRBV12-4 and TRBJ2-1, with D perhaps TRBD1 (6 bases). The CDR3 has 16 amino acids. The V gene lost 6 bases and the J gene lost 3 bases, with 18 bases spanning the gap. CDR3 residues: CASRGRDTRLYNEQFF. CDR3 nucleotide sequence: TGTGCCAGCAGGGGACGGGACACACGCCTCTACAATGAGCAGTTCTTC.

This clonotype was seen a few times. V is TRBV12-3 or TRBV12-4 and J is TRBJ1-5; 7 nucleotides align to TRBD1. Trimming removed 5 bases from V and 4 bases from J; junction bases left unmatched: 5. CDR3 size: 14 residues. CDR3 DNA sequence: TGTGCCAGCAGTCCACGGGACAGAAATCAGCCCCAGCATTTT. Translation: CASSPRDRNQPQHF.

This clonotype was seen a handful of times. The chain joins TRBV12-3 or TRBV12-4 to TRBJ1-1; no clear D. The CDR3 covers 14 residues. V gave up 5 bases and J gave up 0 bases, with 10 bases separating them. CDR3 amino acids: CASSTRRMNTEAFF. CDR3 sequence (DNA): TGTGCCAGCAGTACCCGACGGATGAACACTGAAGCTTTCTTT.

J is TRBJ2-1 and V is TRBV9; the match to TRBD1 covers 8 bases. Germline V CDR1 and CDR2: SGDLS, YYNGEE. This CDR3 is 14 amino acids long. V lost 2 bases to trimming and J lost 5 bases; unmatched junction nucleotides: 3. The CDR3 spells CASSVADRDNEQFF. DNA of the CDR3: TGTGCCAGCAGCGTGGCGGACAGGGACAATGAGCAGTTCTTC.

This clonotype was recorded at least ten times. The V and J genes are TRBV12-3 or TRBV12-4 and TRBJ2-3, with 7 bases aligning to TRBD2. The CDR3 sequence is 16 residues long. Germline trimming cut 6 bases from V and 4 bases from J; bases unmatched to any gene: 13. CDR3 sequence: CASSQIAGPGADTQYF. CDR3 bases: TGTGCCAGCAGCCAAATAGCGGGTCCCGGAGCAGATACGCAGTATTTT.

This clonotype turned up a few times. V and J are TRBV19 and TRBJ2-1; 13 bases fit TRBD2. The V gene's germline CDR1 is LNHDA and CDR2 SQIVND (reference sequence). The CDR3 covers 16 residues. V shed 5 bases, J shed 2 bases, and the junction held 3 bases outside the gene matches. This CDR3 is CASSGTSGAPYNEQFF. In DNA form, the CDR3 reads TGTGCCAGTAGTGGGACTAGCGGGGCCCCCTACAATGAGCAGTTCTTC.

J is TRBJ2-1 and V is TRBV12-3 or TRBV12-4; 7 bases align to TRBD2. The ends lost 7 bases at V and 5 bases at J; junction bases unmatched: 8. The CDR3 spans 14 residues. This CDR3 reads CASTQGLPNNEQFF. The CDR3, as DNA: TGTGCCAGCACCCAGGGACTACCTAACAATGAGCAGTTCTTC.

The CDR3: CASSRVDRLAKNIQYF. The DNA of the CDR3 is TGTGCCAGCAGCCGTGTAGACAGGCTAGCCAAAAACATTCAGTACTTC. V gene TRBV3-1 combines with J gene TRBJ2-4, with a tentative D call TRBD1 (6 bases). This CDR3 spans 16 amino acids. Germline lookup yields CDR1 LGHDT and CDR2 YNNKEL (reference sequence). Trimming left V 4 bases short and J 0 bases short, with 13 bases between.